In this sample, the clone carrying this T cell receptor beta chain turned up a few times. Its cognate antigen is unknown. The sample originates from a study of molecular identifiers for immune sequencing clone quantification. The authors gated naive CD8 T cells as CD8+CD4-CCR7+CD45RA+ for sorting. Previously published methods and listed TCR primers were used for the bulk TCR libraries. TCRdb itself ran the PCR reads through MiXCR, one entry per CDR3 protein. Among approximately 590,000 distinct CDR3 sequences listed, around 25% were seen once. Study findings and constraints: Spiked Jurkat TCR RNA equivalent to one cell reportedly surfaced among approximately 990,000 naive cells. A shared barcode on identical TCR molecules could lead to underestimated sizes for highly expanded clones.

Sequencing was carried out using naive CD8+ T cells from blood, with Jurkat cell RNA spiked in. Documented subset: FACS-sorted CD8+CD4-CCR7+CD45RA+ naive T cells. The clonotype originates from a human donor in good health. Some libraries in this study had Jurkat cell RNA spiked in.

In nucleotides, the CDR3 is TGTGCCAGCAGTCCGATGGGTCGGGTTGGAGATACGCAGTATTTT. The encoded protein is CASSPMGRVGDTQYF. The chain has TRBV7-9 and TRBJ2-3; D is uncertain. Trimming left V 6 bases short and J 5 bases short, with 18 bases between. There are 15 residues in the CDR3. The V gene's germline CDR1 is SEHNR and CDR2 FQNEAQ (reference sequence).